This T cell receptor (beta chain) was recovered during a study of T cells in Graves' hyperthyroidism and ophthalmopathy. CDR3 length: 16 amino acids. Germline V gives CDR1 LGHDT, CDR2 YNNKEL (reference sequence). The ends were cut back, 2 bases at V and 1 base at J, with 12 bases in the middle. Ophthalmopathy cases met thresholds of Clinical Activity Score at least 3, NOSPECS grade at least 4 and duration under 3 months. TCR beta CDR3 sequences were amplified from RNA transcripts. HTBI primers were the set used in a first-round RT-PCR of the TCR CDR3. TCRdb ran MiXCR on the multiplex PCR reads and lists one entry per CDR3 protein. The sample contains hundreds of thousands of distinct CDR3 sequences, about 20% of which appear only once.

Sequencing used blood. This clonotype was sampled from a woman in her sixties or seventies with Graves' ophthalmopathy. This chain links TRBV3-1 with TRBJ2-1; D is tentatively TRBD1 or TRBD2 (7 bases each). The CDR3, as DNA: TGTGCCAGCAGCCAATCAGGGGGGGTGTCCTACAATGAGCAGTTCTTC. This sequence encodes CASSQSGGVSYNEQFF.